This TCR beta chain comes out of a study of beta chain features in type 1 diabetes. Study-level points and caveats: Among patients, naive, central memory and Treg TCRB repertoires appeared more similar than among healthy donors.

Sorted populations were all over 95% pure. CDR1 and CDR2 from the germline V gene are MNHNS and SASEGT. V was clipped by 3 bases and J by 6 bases, with 18 bases between them. CDR3 length equals 16 residues. As for this clone: Its antigen is undetermined.

Reverse transcription of all isolated RNA meant that expressed TCRB transcripts were sequenced. Deep immunoSEQ sequencing covered naive, central memory and regulatory T cell samples. Measured with immunoSEQ multiplex PCR; TCRdb has only the in-frame clones, and not every one. The sample shows around 160,000 clones, around 50% of them seen only once. The receptor comes from a man between 18 and 29 years old in good health. J is TRBJ2-1 and V is TRBV6-1, with D maybe TRBD2 (6 bases). Sample: Tregs from blood. This chain's CDR3 is CASSELTSRGGNEQFF. DNA for the CDR3: TGTGCCAGCAGTGAGCTCACTAGCCGTGGTGGCAATGAGCAGTTCTTC.